The 20 T cell receptor beta chains presented below share a single source sample, sequenced in a study of CXCR3 chemokines and chemotherapy response in bladder cancer. TCRdb re-called the PCR reads through MiXCR, storing one row per CDR3 protein. The data show about 3,100 distinct CDR3 sequences, about 10% seen once. This specimen was acquired from a patient whose treatment included neoadjuvant chemotherapy. The receptors originated from a human donor with bladder cancer that responded to neoadjuvant chemotherapy.

This chain links TRBV4-1 with TRBJ2-3; tentative D call: TRBD1 (6 bases). Germline V lookup: CDR1 MGHRA, CDR2 YSYEKL. This CDR3 contains 16 residues. The V end lost 0 bases, the J end lost 5 bases, and 15 bases lay between the germline ends. CDR3 sequence reads: CASSQDTGHPRDTQYF. Here the CDR3 DNA reads TGCGCCAGCAGCCAAGATACGGGACACCCCCGAGATACGCAGTATTTT.

This clonotype was seen a few times. The chain uses TRBV11-3 and TRBJ1-5; 7 positions agree with TRBD1. CDR1 is SGHNT, CDR2 YENEEA, per germline. J gave up 0 bases and V 2 bases, and 25 bases lay outside the gene matches. This CDR3 comprises 23 residues. The CDR3 region is CASSLQGIGRGITDIDSNQPQHF. The CDR3 DNA follows: TGTGCCAGCAGCTTACAGGGGATCGGCAGGGGGATAACCGATATAGATAGCAATCAGCCCCAGCATTTT.

This clonotype was detected many times. The rearrangement uses TRBV4-1 and TRBJ2-1; D is unclear. Germline lookup yields CDR1 MGHRA and CDR2 YSYEKL. The V gene lost 4 bases and the J gene lost 6 bases, with 4 bases spanning the gap. This CDR3 has 11 amino acids. The CDR3 spells CASSLLNEQFF. The CDR3, as DNA: TGCGCCAGCAGCCTTCTCAATGAGCAGTTCTTC.

This clonotype qualifies as medium-sized. The chain couples TRBV12-3 or TRBV12-4 to TRBJ1-2, with no clear D. The CDR3 consists of 12 residues. Trimming pared 5 bases from V and 5 bases from J, leaving 9 bases between. The CDR3 region has the DNA TGTGCCAGCAGTACCTCGGGGTATGGCTACACCTTC. It encodes CASSTSGYGYTF.

This sequence joins TRBV6-5 and TRBJ1-4, with D perhaps TRBD1 (6 bases). CDR1 is MNHEY and CDR2 is SVGAGI in the germline V gene. CDR3 length: 14 amino acids. With 6 bases removed from V and 7 bases from J, the gap between germline ends came to 15 bases. CDR3 bases: TGTGCCAGCAGCCCACAGGGAAGGGTTGAAAAACTGTTTTTT. Translation: CASSPQGRVEKLFF.

This clonotype is deemed medium-sized. The rearrangement links TRBV6-2 or TRBV6-3 to TRBJ1-2, with D maybe TRBD1 (5 bases). There are 18 residues in the CDR3. Germline loops: CDR1 MNHEY, CDR2 SVGEGT. V was cut by 0 bases and J by 2 bases, with 19 bases left in between. The CDR3 nucleotides read TGTGCCAGCAGTTACTCGATATGGCAGGGCGGTTGGAACTATGGCTACACCTTC. Translation gives CASSYSIWQGGWNYGYTF.

This clonotype is medium-sized (0.01 to 0.1%) within its sample. This rearrangement joins TRBV29-1 to TRBJ2-1, with a possible D match to TRBD1 (6 bases). Germline assignment: CDR1 SQVTM and CDR2 ANQGSEA. Trimming left V 6 bases short and J 4 bases short, with 16 bases between. The CDR3 sequence is 14 residues long. In nucleotides, the CDR3 is TGCAGCGTCCGTTTTGGGACATCTTACAATGAGCAGTTCTTC. Translation: CSVRFGTSYNEQFF.

In its sample, this clonotype was seen many times. This chain connects TRBV5-6 to TRBJ2-1; D remains ambiguous. Per the germline V gene, CDR1 is SGHDT and CDR2 is YYEEEE. The CDR3 length is 14 residues. Deletions cut 2 bases from V and 4 bases from J, with 10 bases between. In nucleotides, the CDR3 is TGTGCCAGCAGCTTCGGTCAGGTTTACAATGAGCAGTTCTTC. It specifies CASSFGQVYNEQFF. The entire variable domain, with the rest obtained from reference TRBV5-6 and TRBJ2-1, is as follows: DAGVTQSPTHLIKTRGQQVTLRCSPKSGHDTVSWYQQALGQGPQFIFQYYEEEERQRGNFPDRFSGHQFPNYSSELNVNALLLGDSALYLCASSFGQVYNEQFFGPGTRLTVL.

The rearrangement links TRBV11-2 to TRBJ2-1; unclear D gene. Trimming left V 1 base short and J 9 bases short, with 10 bases between. Germline values: CDR1 SGHAT, CDR2 FQNNGV. The CDR3 sequence is 13 residues long. The CDR3 here is CASSLGFPGEQFF. The DNA for the CDR3 is TGTGCCAGCAGCTTAGGGTTCCCGGGTGAGCAGTTCTTC.

This clonotype was seen once. This rearrangement joins TRBV19 to TRBJ2-1; D tentatively reads TRBD1 or TRBD2 (6 bases each). The length of the CDR3 is 13 residues. Trimming cost V 6 bases and J 6 bases, with 12 bases left between them. Germline loops: CDR1 LNHDA, CDR2 SQIVND (reference sequence). The CDR3 DNA sequence: TGTGCCAGTAGAAGGGGGGCCTTCAATGAGCAGTTCTTC. Translation: CASRRGAFNEQFF.

This clonotype came up many times. The gene calls are TRBV7-4 and TRBJ1-5; D gene ambiguous. Per germline, CDR1 SGHVT and CDR2 SQSDAQ. Trimming shortened V by 5 bases and J by 6 bases, and 17 bases separated the two germline ends. The CDR3 is made up of 15 amino acids. Here the CDR3 DNA reads TGTGCCAGCAGCCTAAAGGGTCGAGATATTCAGCCCCAGCATTTT. This sequence encodes CASSLKGRDIQPQHF.

The gene calls are TRBV12-3 or TRBV12-4 and TRBJ2-2; no definite D call. The V end lost 7 bases, the J end lost 6 bases, and 9 bases lay between the germline ends. The CDR3 contains 12 residues. The CDR3 region has the DNA TGTGCCAGCACCAGGAGTCCCGGGGAGCTGTTTTTT. This translates into CASTRSPGELFF.

Relative to its sample, this clonotype is medium-sized (0.01 to 0.1%). The chain joins TRBV7-9 to TRBJ2-7; TRBD1 matches 10 bases. Germline lookup yields CDR1 SEHNR and CDR2 FQNEAQ (reference sequence). The CDR3 runs 14 residues. With 5 bases clipped from V and 7 bases from J, the junction kept 8 bases outside the gene matches. Here the CDR3 DNA reads TGTGCCAGCAGCCCGACAGGGGGCTGGGAAGAGCAGTACTTC. The encoded protein is CASSPTGGWEEQYF.

By share, this clonotype ranks as medium-sized. The chain links TRBV18 to TRBJ2-1; TRBD2 matches 12 bases. Germline V gene sequence: CDR1 KGHSH, CDR2 LQKENI. The CDR3 length is 17 residues. J lost 4 bases, V lost 2 bases, and 6 bases had no gene match. The CDR3 nucleotides read TGTGCCAGCTCACCAATTCGGACTAGCGGGGAATACAATGAGCAGTTCTTC. Protein: CASSPIRTSGEYNEQFF.

By share of the sample, this clonotype is medium-sized. The rearrangement uses TRBV6-1 and TRBJ2-7, with 8 positions matching TRBD2. Germline CDR1 is MNHNS and CDR2 is SASEGT. This CDR3 comprises 15 residues. V lost 2 bases, J lost 4 bases, and 7 bases stayed unmatched. In DNA, the CDR3 is TGTGCCAGCAGTGAACAGGCTAGCGGGCTGTACGAGCAGTACTTC. Its protein is CASSEQASGLYEQYF.

In its sample, this clonotype is hyperexpanded. This chain connects TRBV6-5 to TRBJ1-5, with a tentative D call TRBD1 (5 bases). The CDR3 extends over 14 amino acids. The germline gives CDR1 MNHEY, CDR2 SVGAGI. Trimming pared 4 bases from V and 5 bases from J, leaving 12 bases between. The DNA of the CDR3 is TGTGCCAGCAGTTTCCCGGGGCCAGATCAGCCCCAGCATTTT. It yields the protein CASSFPGPDQPQHF.

This clonotype has only a few counts. The chain recombines TRBV6-5 with TRBJ1-4, with a tentative D call TRBD1 (5 bases). Germline V gives CDR1 MNHEY, CDR2 SVGAGI. Trimming removed 7 bases from V and 3 bases from J, with 12 bases in between. The CDR3 contains 14 residues. CDR3 sequence: CASTMRGPNEKLFF. The CDR3 bases are TGTGCCAGCACAATGAGGGGTCCTAATGAAAAACTGTTTTTT.

This clonotype was observed many times. V gene TRBV27 combines with J gene TRBJ2-7; 13 positions agree with TRBD2. V shed 5 bases, J shed 7 bases, and the junction held 8 bases outside the gene matches. Looked up from germline, CDR1 is MNHEY and CDR2 is SMNVEV (reference sequence). This CDR3 has 15 residues. In nucleotides, the CDR3 is TGTGCCAGCAGTAAGCCGGGACTAGCGGGATTTGAGCAGTACTTC. Amino acid sequence: CASSKPGLAGFEQYF.

Ten or more counts support this clonotype. The chain links TRBV5-4 to TRBJ2-7; 8 nucleotides agree with TRBD1. CDR1 and CDR2 (germline): SGHNT, YYREEE (reference sequence). V shed 4 bases, J shed 2 bases, and the junction held 8 bases outside the gene matches. This CDR3 comprises 15 residues. CDR3 in DNA: TGTGCCAGCAGCCCCCTACAGGGGGGTACCTACGAGCAGTACTTC. Its protein is CASSPLQGGTYEQYF.

This sequence joins TRBV20-1 and TRBJ2-3; TRBD2 agrees at 7 bases. This CDR3 region has 17 residues. Per the germline V gene, CDR1 is DFQATT and CDR2 is SNEGSKA (reference sequence). Unmatched junction bases numbered 14, after V lost 3 bases and J lost 2 bases. CDR3 in amino acids: CSASWLAVLMPTDTQYF. The CDR3 DNA sequence: TGCAGTGCTAGTTGGCTAGCGGTTCTAATGCCCACAGATACGCAGTATTTT.